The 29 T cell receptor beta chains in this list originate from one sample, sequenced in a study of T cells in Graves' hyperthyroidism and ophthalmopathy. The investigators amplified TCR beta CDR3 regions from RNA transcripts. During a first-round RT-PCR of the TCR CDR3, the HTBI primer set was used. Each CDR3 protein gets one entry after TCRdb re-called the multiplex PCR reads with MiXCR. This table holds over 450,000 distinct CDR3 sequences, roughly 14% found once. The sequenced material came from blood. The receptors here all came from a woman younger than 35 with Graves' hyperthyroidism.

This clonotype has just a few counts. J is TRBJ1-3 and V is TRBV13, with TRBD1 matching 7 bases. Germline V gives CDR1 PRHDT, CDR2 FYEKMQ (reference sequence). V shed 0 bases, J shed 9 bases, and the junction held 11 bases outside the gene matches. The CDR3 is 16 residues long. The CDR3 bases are TGTGCCAGCAGCTTAGGATGGGCAGGGGGAACAGCCACCATATATTTT. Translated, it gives CASSLGWAGGTATIYF.

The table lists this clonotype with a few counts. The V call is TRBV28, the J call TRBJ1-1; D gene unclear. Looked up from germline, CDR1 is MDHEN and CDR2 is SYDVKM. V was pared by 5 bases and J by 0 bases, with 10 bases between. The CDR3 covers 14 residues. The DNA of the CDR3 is TGTGCCAGCAGTGGGGATTACATGAACACTGAAGCTTTCTTT. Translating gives CASSGDYMNTEAFF.

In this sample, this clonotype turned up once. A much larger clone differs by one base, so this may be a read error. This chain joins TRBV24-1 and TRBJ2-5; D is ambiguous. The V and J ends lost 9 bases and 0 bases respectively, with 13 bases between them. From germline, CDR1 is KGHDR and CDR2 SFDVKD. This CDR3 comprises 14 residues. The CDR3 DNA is TGTGCCACCCGCGGCGGACGGTACCAAGAGACCCAGTACTTC. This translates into CATRGGRYQETQYF.

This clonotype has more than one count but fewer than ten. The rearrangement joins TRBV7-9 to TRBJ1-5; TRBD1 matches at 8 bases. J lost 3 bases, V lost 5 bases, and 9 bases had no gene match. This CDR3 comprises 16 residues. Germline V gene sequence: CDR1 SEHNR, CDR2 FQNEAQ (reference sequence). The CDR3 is CASSPIGGQDNQPQHF. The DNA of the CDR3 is TGTGCCAGCAGCCCTATAGGGGGACAGGACAATCAGCCCCAGCATTTT.

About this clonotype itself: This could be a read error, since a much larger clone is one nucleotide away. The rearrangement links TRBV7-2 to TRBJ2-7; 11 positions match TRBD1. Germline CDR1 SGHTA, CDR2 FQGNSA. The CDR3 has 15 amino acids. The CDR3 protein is CSSSLMGQGVHEQYF. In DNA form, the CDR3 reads TGTTCCAGCAGCTTAATGGGACAGGGGGTCCACGAGCAGTACTTC.

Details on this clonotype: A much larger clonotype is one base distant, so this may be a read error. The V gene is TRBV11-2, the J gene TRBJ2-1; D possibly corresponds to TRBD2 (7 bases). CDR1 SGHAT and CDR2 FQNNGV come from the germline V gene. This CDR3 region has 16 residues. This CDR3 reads CAGSLLGGGTYNEQFF. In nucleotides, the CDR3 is TGTGCCGGCAGCTTACTGGGGGGGGGCACCTACAATGAGCAGTTCTTC.

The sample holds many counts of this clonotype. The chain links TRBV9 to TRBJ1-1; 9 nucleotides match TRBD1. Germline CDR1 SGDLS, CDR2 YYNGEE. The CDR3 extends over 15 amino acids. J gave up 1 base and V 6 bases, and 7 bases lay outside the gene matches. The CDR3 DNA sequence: TGTGCCAGCACCCCGGGACAGGGATGGAACACTGAAGCTTTCTTT. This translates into CASTPGQGWNTEAFF.

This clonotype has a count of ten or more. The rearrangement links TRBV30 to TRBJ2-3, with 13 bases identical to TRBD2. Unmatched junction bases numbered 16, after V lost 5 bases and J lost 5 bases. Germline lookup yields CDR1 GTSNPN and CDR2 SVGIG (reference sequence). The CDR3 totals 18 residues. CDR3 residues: CAWSGTSGTRLVEDTQYF. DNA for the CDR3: TGTGCCTGGTCCGGGACTAGCGGGACTCGGCTCGTGGAAGATACGCAGTATTTT.

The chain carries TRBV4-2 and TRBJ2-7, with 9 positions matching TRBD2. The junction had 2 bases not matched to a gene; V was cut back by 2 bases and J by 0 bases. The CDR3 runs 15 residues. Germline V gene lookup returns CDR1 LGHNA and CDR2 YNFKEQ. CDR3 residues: CASSQNSGSSYEQYF. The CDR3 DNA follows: TGTGCCAGCAGCCAAAATAGCGGGAGCTCCTACGAGCAGTACTTC.

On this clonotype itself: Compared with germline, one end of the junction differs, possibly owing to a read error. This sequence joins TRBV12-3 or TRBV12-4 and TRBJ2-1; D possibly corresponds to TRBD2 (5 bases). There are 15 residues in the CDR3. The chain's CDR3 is CASSLEGRESNEKFF. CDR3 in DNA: TGTGCCAGCAGTTTAGAGGGTCGGGAATCCAATGAGAAGTTCTTC.

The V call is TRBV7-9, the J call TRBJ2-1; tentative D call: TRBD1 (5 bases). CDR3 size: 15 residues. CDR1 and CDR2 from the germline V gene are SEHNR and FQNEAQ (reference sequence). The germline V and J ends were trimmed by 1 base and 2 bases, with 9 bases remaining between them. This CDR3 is CASSLVATAYNEQFF. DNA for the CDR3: TGTGCCAGCAGCTTAGTTGCGACAGCCTACAATGAGCAGTTCTTC.

CDR3 sequence (DNA): TGCGCCAGCAGCCAAGCGGTGGGGGCGGGAGGGGCAGATACGCAGTATTTT. This translates into CASSQAVGAGGADTQYF. The chain uses TRBV4-1 and TRBJ2-3; 9 bases fit TRBD2. Germline V gene data show CDR1 as MGHRA and CDR2 as YSYEKL. Losses at the gene ends were 1 base for V and 4 bases for J; bases not matched to a gene: 9. The CDR3 totals 17 residues.

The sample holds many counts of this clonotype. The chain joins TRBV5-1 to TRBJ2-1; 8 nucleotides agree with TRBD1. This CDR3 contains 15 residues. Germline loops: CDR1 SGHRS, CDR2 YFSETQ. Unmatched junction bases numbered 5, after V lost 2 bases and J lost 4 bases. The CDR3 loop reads CASSLVGQDYNEQFF. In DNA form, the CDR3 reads TGCGCCAGCAGCTTAGTGGGACAGGATTACAATGAGCAGTTCTTC.

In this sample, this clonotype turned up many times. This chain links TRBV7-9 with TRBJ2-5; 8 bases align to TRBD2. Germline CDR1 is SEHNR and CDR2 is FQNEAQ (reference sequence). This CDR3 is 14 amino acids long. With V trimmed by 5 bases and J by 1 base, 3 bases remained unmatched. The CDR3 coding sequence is TGTGCCAGCAGCCAGACTAGCGTCCAAGAGACCCAGTACTTC. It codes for CASSQTSVQETQYF.

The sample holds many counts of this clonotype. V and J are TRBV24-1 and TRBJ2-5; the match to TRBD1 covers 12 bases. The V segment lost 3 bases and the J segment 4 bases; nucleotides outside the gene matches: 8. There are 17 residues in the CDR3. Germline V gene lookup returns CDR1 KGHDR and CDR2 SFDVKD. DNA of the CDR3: TGTGCCACCAGTGATCCCGGGACAGGGGGCGCGGGAGAGACCCAGTACTTC. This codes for CATSDPGTGGAGETQYF.

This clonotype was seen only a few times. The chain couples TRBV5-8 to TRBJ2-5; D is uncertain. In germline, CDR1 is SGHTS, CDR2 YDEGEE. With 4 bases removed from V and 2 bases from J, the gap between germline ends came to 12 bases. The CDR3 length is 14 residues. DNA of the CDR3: TGTGCCAGCAGCGTATCTGTCGGGCAAGAGACCCAGTACTTC. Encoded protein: CASSVSVGQETQYF.

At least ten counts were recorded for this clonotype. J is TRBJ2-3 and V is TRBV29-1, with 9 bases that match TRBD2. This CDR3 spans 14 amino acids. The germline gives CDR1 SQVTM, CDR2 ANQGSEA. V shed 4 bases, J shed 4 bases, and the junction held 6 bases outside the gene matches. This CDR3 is CSVGWTSVADTQYF. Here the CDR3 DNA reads TGCAGCGTTGGTTGGACTAGCGTGGCAGATACGCAGTATTTT.

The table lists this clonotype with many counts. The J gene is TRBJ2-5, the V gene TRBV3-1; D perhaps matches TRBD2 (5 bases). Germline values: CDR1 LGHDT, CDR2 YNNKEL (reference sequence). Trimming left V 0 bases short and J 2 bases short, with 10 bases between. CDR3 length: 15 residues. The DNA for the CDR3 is TGTGCCAGCAGCCAAGATCTACGGACTCAAGAGACCCAGTACTTC. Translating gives CASSQDLRTQETQYF.

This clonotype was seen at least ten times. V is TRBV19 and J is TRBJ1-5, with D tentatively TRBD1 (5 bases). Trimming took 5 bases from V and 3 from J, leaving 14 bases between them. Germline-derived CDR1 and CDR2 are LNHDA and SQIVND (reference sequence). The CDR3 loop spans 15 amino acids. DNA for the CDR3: TGTGCCAGTAGTGGGGGGACGGCGAACAATCAGCCCCAGCATTTT. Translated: CASSGGTANNQPQHF.

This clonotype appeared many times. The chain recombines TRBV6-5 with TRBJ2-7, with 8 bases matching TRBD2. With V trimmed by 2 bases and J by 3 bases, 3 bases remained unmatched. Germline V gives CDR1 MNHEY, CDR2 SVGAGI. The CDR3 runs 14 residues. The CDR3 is CASSYRGLDYEQYV. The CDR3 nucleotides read TGTGCCAGCAGTTACCGGGGACTAGACTACGAGCAGTACGTC.

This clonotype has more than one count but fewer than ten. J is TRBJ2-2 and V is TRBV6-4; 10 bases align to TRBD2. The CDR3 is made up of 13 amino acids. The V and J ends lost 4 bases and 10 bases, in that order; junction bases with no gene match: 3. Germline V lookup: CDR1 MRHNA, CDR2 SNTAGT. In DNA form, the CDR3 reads TGTGCCAGCAGTGTCAGCGGGAGGGCGGAGCTGTTTTTT. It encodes CASSVSGRAELFF.

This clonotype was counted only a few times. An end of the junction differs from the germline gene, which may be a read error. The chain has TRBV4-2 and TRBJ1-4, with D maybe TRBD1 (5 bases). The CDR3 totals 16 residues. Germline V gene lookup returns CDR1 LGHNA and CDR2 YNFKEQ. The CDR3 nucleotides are TGTCCCAGCAGCCAAGACGGGGCTGTATCCGAGGAAAAACTGTTTTTT. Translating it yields CPSSQDGAVSEEKLFF.

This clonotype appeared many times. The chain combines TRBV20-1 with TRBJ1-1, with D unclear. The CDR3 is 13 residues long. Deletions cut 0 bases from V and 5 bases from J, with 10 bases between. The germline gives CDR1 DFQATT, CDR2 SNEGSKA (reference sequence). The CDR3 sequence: CSAREGSRTEAFF. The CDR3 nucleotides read TGCAGTGCTAGAGAGGGCTCACGGACTGAAGCTTTCTTT.

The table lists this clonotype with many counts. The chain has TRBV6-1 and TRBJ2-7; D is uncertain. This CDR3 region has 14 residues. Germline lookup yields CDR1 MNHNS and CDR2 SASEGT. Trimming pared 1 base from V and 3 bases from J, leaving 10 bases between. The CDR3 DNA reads TGTGCCAGCAGTGAAGTATTAGCTGTCTACGAGCAGTACGTC. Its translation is CASSEVLAVYEQYV.

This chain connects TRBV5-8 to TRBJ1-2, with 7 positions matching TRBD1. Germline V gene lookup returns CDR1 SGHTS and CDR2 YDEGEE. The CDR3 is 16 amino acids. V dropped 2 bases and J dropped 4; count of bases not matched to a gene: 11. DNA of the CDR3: TGTGCCAGCAGCTTTGACCGGACAGGCCGACGCTATGGCTACACCTTC. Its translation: CASSFDRTGRRYGYTF.

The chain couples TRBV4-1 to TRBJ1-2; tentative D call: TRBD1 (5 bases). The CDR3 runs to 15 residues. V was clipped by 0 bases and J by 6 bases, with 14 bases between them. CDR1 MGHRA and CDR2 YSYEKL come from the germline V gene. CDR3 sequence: CASSQETGPGDGYTF. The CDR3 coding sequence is TGCGCCAGCAGCCAAGAGACGGGGCCGGGTGATGGCTACACCTTC.

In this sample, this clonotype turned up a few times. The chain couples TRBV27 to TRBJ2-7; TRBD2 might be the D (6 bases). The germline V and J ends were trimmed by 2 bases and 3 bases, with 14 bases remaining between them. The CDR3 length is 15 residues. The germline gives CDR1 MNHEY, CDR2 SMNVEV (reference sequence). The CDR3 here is CASSLKGGRDYEQYV. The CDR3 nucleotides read TGTGCCAGCAGTTTAAAGGGAGGTCGCGACTACGAGCAGTACGTC.

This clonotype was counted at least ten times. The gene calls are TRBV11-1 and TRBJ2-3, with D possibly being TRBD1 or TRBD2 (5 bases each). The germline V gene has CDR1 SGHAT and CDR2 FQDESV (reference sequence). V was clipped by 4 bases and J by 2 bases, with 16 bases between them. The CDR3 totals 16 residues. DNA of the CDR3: TGTGCCAGCAGCTATCTACGGCAGGGAGTCACAGATACGCAGTATTTT. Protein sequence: CASSYLRQGVTDTQYF.

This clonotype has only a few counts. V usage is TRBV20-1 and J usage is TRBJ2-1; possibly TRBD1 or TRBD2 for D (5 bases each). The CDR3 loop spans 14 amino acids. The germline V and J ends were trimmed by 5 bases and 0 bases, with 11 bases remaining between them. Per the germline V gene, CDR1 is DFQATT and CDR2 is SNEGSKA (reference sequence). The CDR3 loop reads CSAPGAGSYNEQFF. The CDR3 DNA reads TGCAGTGCTCCTGGGGCGGGCTCCTACAATGAGCAGTTCTTC.